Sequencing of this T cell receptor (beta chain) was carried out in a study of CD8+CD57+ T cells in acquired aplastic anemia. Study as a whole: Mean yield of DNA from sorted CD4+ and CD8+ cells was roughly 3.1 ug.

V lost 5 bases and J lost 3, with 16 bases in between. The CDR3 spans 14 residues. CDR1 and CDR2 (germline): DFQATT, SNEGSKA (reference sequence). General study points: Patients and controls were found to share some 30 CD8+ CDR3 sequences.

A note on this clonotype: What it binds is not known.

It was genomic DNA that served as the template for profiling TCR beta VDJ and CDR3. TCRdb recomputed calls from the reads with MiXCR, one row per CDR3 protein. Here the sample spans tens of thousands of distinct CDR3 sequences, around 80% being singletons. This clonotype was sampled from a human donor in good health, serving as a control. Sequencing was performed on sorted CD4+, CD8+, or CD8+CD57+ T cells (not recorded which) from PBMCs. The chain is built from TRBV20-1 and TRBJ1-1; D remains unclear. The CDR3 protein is CSAPSTLIDTEAFF. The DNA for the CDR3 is TGCAGTGCTCCCTCCACATTGATCGACACTGAAGCTTTCTTT.